This T cell receptor (beta chain) came from a study of shared clonotypes between healthy human individuals. Germline assignment: CDR1 MNHEY and CDR2 SVGAGI. V was pared by 6 bases and J by 2 bases, with 7 bases of the junction left unmatched. This CDR3 has 15 residues. The naive CD8 population came from CD45RO-negative cells selected for CCR7, without terminally differentiated effector memory CD45RA+ cells. Method: immunoSEQ multiplex PCR; TCRdb's copy keeps in-frame clones and lacks some. The sample has 2 million to 2.5 million clones; roughly 91% are singletons. Sequenced input: naive CD8+ T cells from PBMCs. V and J are TRBV6-5 and TRBJ2-1; 7 bases line up with TRBD2. The source is a man between 18 and 35 years old in good health. Some clones in this sample may be carry-over from other donors' samples. The DNA for the CDR3 is TGTGCCAGCAGCCCGAGCGGGACCCCCTACAATGAGCAGTTCTTC. Its protein is CASSPSGTPYNEQFF.